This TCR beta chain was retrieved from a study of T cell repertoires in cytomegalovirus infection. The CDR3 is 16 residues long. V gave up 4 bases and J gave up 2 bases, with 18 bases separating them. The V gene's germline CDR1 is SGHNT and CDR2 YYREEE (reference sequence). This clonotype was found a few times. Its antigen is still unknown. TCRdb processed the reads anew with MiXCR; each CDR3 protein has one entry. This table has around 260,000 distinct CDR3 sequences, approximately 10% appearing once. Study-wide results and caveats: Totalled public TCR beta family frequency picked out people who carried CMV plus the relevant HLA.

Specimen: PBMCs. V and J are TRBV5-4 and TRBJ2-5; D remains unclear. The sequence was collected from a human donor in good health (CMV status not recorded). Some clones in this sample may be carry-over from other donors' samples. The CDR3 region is CASSVLEDRSQETQYF. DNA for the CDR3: TGTGCCAGCAGCGTCCTTGAGGACCGTTCACAAGAGACCCAGTACTTC.